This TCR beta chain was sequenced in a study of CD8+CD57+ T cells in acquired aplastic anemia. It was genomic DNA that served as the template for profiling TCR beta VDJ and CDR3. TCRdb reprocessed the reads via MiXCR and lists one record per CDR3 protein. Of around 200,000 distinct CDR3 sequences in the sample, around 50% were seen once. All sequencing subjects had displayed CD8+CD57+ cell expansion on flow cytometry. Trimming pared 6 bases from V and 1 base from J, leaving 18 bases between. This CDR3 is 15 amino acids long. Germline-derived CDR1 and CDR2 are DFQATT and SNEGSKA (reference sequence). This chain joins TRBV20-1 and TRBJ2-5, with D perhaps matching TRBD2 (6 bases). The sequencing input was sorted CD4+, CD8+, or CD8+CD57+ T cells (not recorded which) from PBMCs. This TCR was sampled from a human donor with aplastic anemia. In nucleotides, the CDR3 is TGCAGTGCCCCGGTTAGTAGCGGAGCCCAAGAGACCCAGTACTTC. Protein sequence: CSAPVSSGAQETQYF.